This T cell receptor beta chain was captured by sequencing in a study of blood T cells in healthy people across ages. Study conclusions and caveats: Getting older went along with TCR beta diversity per million T cells dropping roughly linearly.

With V trimmed by 4 bases and J by 3 bases, 6 bases remained unmatched. Germline CDR1 and CDR2: SGHVS and FQNEAQ. The CDR3 is 16 residues long. This clonotype was seen a few times. Its matching antigen is unknown. Primed by a sample-barcoded 5' primer and a J-beta primer mix, a second PCR proceeded for 7 to 11 cycles. TCRdb re-analysed the 5' RACE reads in MiXCR, keeping a single row per CDR3 protein. The sample lists 1.4 million or so distinct CDR3 sequences, under 55% occurring once. The receptor was isolated from a woman aged 18 to 35 in good health. The sequencing input was blood. The chain recombines TRBV7-8 with TRBJ2-3, with 11 bases matching TRBD2. The CDR3 region is CASSYTTSGGTDTQYF. The CDR3 nucleotides read TGTGCCAGCAGCTATACCACTAGCGGGGGAACAGATACGCAGTATTTT.